This T cell receptor beta chain was retrieved from a study of blood T cell repertoires in COVID-19. Study-wide context: Sites in the United States, Italy and Spain provided acute and convalescent COVID-19 samples. Nucleic acid was either cDNA or gDNA, and it came from T cells, B-cell-depleted T cells, or PBMCs.

Authors' data handling: Cell counts per sample came from amplifying reference gene primers. Here immunoSEQ multiplex PCR was the method, and the copy in TCRdb shows in-frame clones only, minus some. V, J and clone size reflect that table, while D and trimming were determined from the DNA. The sample lists more than 95,000 clones; about nine tenths were seen once. Between the trimmed V and J ends, which lost 3 bases and 4 bases, there was a span of 18 bases. From germline, CDR1 is DFQATT and CDR2 SNEGSKA (reference sequence). The CDR3 runs 15 residues. Input material: peripheral blood. This receptor was taken from a man aged 55 to 69 with acute or convalescent COVID-19. This chain connects TRBV20-1 to TRBJ2-5; possibly TRBD1 for D (5 bases). Here the CDR3 reads CSASLPRVERETQYF. CDR3 sequence (DNA): TGCAGTGCTAGTCTACCCAGGGTTGAGCGAGAGACCCAGTACTTC.